A single sample gave rise to the 11 T cell receptor beta chains below, sequenced in a study of blood T cell repertoires in COVID-19. Sequencing used immunoSEQ multiplex PCR; TCRdb keeps in-frame clones, though not all of them. The sample has about 70,000 clones, roughly 70% seen once. Input material: peripheral blood. The origin of the receptors is a man between 65 and 79 years old with acute or convalescent COVID-19.

V and J are TRBV5-1 and TRBJ2-5; TRBD2 matches at 7 bases. This CDR3 has 15 residues. Trimming removed 0 bases from V and 3 bases from J; junction bases left unmatched: 5. From germline, CDR1 is SGHRS and CDR2 YFSETQ. CDR3 residues: CASSLEGLDEETQYF. The CDR3 coding sequence is TGCGCCAGCAGCTTGGAAGGACTAGATGAAGAGACCCAGTACTTC.

The chain recombines TRBV7-8 with TRBJ2-7; D ambiguous. The germline V gene has CDR1 SGHVS and CDR2 FQNEAQ. With 5 bases removed from V and 5 bases from J, the gap between germline ends came to 10 bases. The CDR3 spans 12 residues. CDR3 in DNA: TGTGCCAGCAGCCGCTATGGAGACGAGCAGTACTTC. This encodes CASSRYGDEQYF.

J is TRBJ2-3 and V is TRBV5-1, with 9 bases aligning to TRBD2. This CDR3 comprises 15 residues. V trimming: 2 bases; J trimming: 10 bases; junction bases outside the gene matches: 11. Germline CDR1 is SGHRS and CDR2 is YFSETQ. The CDR3 DNA reads TGCGCCAGCAGCTTCCCGGGACTAGCTTCGAGGCCGCAGTATTTT. It translates to CASSFPGLASRPQYF.

The V call is TRBV27, the J call TRBJ2-1, with 9 bases matching TRBD1. The V and J ends lost 5 bases and 5 bases, in that order; junction bases with no gene match: 7. CDR3 length equals 15 residues. The V gene's germline CDR1 is MNHEY and CDR2 SMNVEV (reference sequence). The CDR3 spells CASSRGQGRNNEQFF. Written as DNA, the CDR3 is TGTGCCAGCAGTCGGGGACAGGGCCGAAACAATGAGCAGTTCTTC.

V usage is TRBV29-1 and J usage is TRBJ1-1; no firm D call. Germline values: CDR1 SQVTM, CDR2 ANQGSEA. V was shortened by 6 bases and J by 1 base, with 9 bases between the two germline ends. This CDR3 comprises 12 residues. The CDR3 DNA follows: TGCAGCGTAGACACAGCGAACACTGAAGCTTTCTTT. Amino acids: CSVDTANTEAFF.

The chain joins TRBV12-3 or TRBV12-4 to TRBJ1-1; D gene unclear. Trimming took 6 bases from V and 1 from J, leaving 9 bases between them. This CDR3 spans 13 amino acids. The CDR3 DNA is TGTGCCAGCAGAGATACAGAGAACACTGAAGCTTTCTTT. Its translation: CASRDTENTEAFF.

The genes are TRBV18 and TRBJ1-1; possible D gene TRBD1, 5 bases. CDR3 length: 13 amino acids. The ends were cut back, 2 bases at V and 9 bases at J, with 13 bases in the middle. In germline, CDR1 is KGHSH, CDR2 LQKENI. DNA of the CDR3: TGTGCCAGCTCACCAACGGGGGGAGGACAAGCTTTCTTT. Translated, it gives CASSPTGGGQAFF.

The V gene is TRBV5-4, the J gene TRBJ1-2; the match to TRBD1 covers 9 bases. CDR3 length: 14 residues. The junction had 9 bases not matched to a gene; V was cut back by 6 bases and J by 6 bases. Germline CDR1 is SGHNT and CDR2 is YYREEE (reference sequence). This chain's CDR3 is CASNARDRVNGYTF. CDR3 sequence (DNA): TGTGCCAGCAACGCCCGGGACAGGGTGAATGGCTACACCTTC.

V usage is TRBV3-1 (or the pseudogene TRBV3-2) and J usage is TRBJ1-5, with D maybe TRBD1 (5 bases). Germline assignment: CDR1 LGHDT and CDR2 YNNKEL (reference sequence). The CDR3 runs 12 residues. Trimming removed 1 base at V and 9 bases at J, with 7 bases between. CDR3 residues: CASSQVGGPQHF. CDR3 nucleotide sequence: TGTGCCAGCAGCCAAGTGGGGGGGCCCCAGCATTTT.

Comments on this clone: Mismatch with germline at one junction end may stem from a read error. The V and J genes are TRBV13 and TRBJ1-2; 7 bases are shared with TRBD1. The germline gives CDR1 PRHDT, CDR2 FYEKMQ (reference sequence). The CDR3 covers 12 residues. CDR3 region: CASSPGTATLAF. CDR3 nucleotides: TGTGCCAGCAGCCCGGGGACAGCTACTCTCGCCTTC.

This clone was observed a handful of times. This chain uses TRBV5-8 with TRBJ2-7, with 9 bases aligning to TRBD1. This CDR3 has 11 amino acids. Trimming cost V 2 bases and J 13 bases; bases outside gene matches: 4. The germline CDR1 and CDR2 sequences are SGHTS and YDEGEE. The chain's CDR3 is CASSFWGQGYF. For the CDR3, the DNA is TGTGCCAGCAGCTTTTGGGGACAGGGATACTTC. The full variable domain, rest sourced from reference TRBV5-8 and TRBJ2-7, is EAGVTQSPTHLIKTRGQQATLRCSPISGHTSVYWYQQALGLGLQFLLWYDEGEERNRGNFPPRFSGRQFPNYSSELNVNALELEDSALYLCASSFWGQGYFGPGTRLTVT.